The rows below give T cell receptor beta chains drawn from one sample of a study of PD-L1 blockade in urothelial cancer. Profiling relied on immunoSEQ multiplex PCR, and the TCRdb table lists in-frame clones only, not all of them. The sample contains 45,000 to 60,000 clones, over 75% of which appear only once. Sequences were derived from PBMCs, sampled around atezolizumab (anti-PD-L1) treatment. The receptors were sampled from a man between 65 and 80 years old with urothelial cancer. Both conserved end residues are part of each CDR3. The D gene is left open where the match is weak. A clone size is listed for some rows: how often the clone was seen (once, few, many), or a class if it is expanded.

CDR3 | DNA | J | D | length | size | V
CASSRTGGSGNTIYF | TGCGCCAGCAGCCGGACAGGGGGGTCTGGAAACACCATATATTTT | TRBJ1-3 | TRBD1 | 15 | NA | TRBV4-1
CSVGSGVVYNEQFF | TGCAGCGTTGGGTCGGGAGTCGTGTACAATGAGCAGTTCTTC | TRBJ2-1 | NA | 14 | NA | TRBV29-1
CASSVGQGADEQYF | TGTGCCAGCAGCGTAGGACAGGGGGCAGACGAGCAGTACTTC | TRBJ2-7 | TRBD1 | 14 | NA | TRBV9
CASIFAGAGAFF | TGTGCCAGCATATTCGCGGGGGCGGGTGCTTTCTTT | TRBJ1-1 | NA | 12 | NA | TRBV6-1
CASTNPLVDLDEQYF | TGTGCCAGCACCAACCCACTAGTCGATCTGGACGAGCAGTACTTC | TRBJ2-7 | NA | 15 | NA | TRBV14
CASSLGWANEQFF | TGTGCCAGCAGCTTGGGGTGGGCGAATGAGCAGTTCTTC | TRBJ2-1 | NA | 13 | NA | TRBV5-4
CASSLHADTQYF | TGCGCCAGCAGCTTGCATGCAGATACGCAGTATTTT | TRBJ2-3 | NA | 12 | once | TRBV5-1
CASSPGGGYQETQYF | TGTGCCAGCAGTCCTGGGGGAGGGTACCAAGAGACCCAGTACTTC | TRBJ2-5 | TRBD2 | 15 | NA | TRBV28
CASSLGQGHRYAYF | TGTGCCAGCAGCTTGGGACAGGGTCACAGATACGCGTATTTT | TRBJ2-3 | TRBD1 | 14 | NA | TRBV5-6
CAWSVRGRINEQFF | TGTGCCTGGAGTGTTCGTGGGAGGATCAATGAGCAGTTCTTC | TRBJ2-1 | NA | 14 | once | TRBV30
CASSDVSGRGSYEQYF | TGTGCCAGTAGCGACGTTAGCGGGAGGGGGTCCTACGAGCAGTACTTC | TRBJ2-7 | TRBD2 | 16 | NA | TRBV19
CATALGPGRRTYEQYF | TGTGCCACCGCACTAGGACCCGGGCGGCGAACCTACGAGCAGTACTTC | TRBJ2-7 | NA | 16 | NA | TRBV10-3
CASSLSRGRVSDYGYTF | TGCGCCAGCAGCTTGTCCAGGGGACGAGTCTCTGACTATGGCTACACCTTC | TRBJ1-2 | NA | 17 | NA | TRBV5-1
CASSESGGGRYNEQFF | TGCGCCAGCAGTGAGTCGGGTGGCGGGAGGTACAATGAGCAGTTCTTC | TRBJ2-1 | TRBD2 | 16 | few | TRBV10-1
CASTRELAVGGELFF | TGTGCCAGCACGAGAGAACTAGCGGTGGGCGGGGAGCTGTTTTTT | TRBJ2-2 | TRBD2 | 15 | NA | TRBV2
CASSLARGAYEQYF | TGTGCCAGCAGCTTAGCCCGCGGGGCATACGAGCAGTACTTC | TRBJ2-7 | NA | 14 | few | TRBV7-2
CASSYPLGGGTEAFF | TGTGCCAGCAGTTACCCCCTAGGCGGGGGCACTGAAGCTTTCTTT | TRBJ1-1 | NA | 15 | NA | TRBV28
CASSQAQGYEQYF | TGCGCCAGCAGCCAAGCACAGGGCTACGAGCAGTACTTC | TRBJ2-7 | NA | 13 | NA | TRBV4-1
CASSPPGAGANVLTF | TGTGCCAGCTCACCACCAGGGGCCGGGGCCAACGTCCTGACTTTC | TRBJ2-6 | NA | 15 | NA | TRBV18
CASSSDSSGNTIYF | TGCGCCAGCAGCTCCGACAGCTCTGGAAACACCATATATTTT | TRBJ1-3 | NA | 14 | NA | TRBV5-1
CASSSGGRTGNNEQFF | TGTGCCAGCAGCTCGGGGGGGCGTACTGGAAACAATGAGCAGTTCTTC | TRBJ2-1 | TRBD2 | 16 | NA | TRBV5-4
CASREGLAGVHEQFF | TGTGCCAGCAGGGAGGGACTAGCGGGTGTGCATGAGCAGTTCTTC | TRBJ2-1 | TRBD2 | 15 | once | TRBV27
CASSLGSPPNTEAFF | TGTGCCAGCAGCTTAGGTAGCCCCCCGAACACTGAAGCTTTCTTT | TRBJ1-1 | NA | 15 | NA | TRBV5-4
CASSFRSGRVRNEQFF | TGTGCCAGCAGCTTCAGGAGCGGGAGAGTGAGAAATGAGCAGTTCTTC | TRBJ2-1 | TRBD2 | 16 | NA | TRBV5-4
CASSLEGPNEQFF | TGCGCCAGCAGCTTAGAGGGCCCGAATGAGCAGTTCTTC | TRBJ2-1 | NA | 13 | NA | TRBV5-1
CASSSPTTSGRETQYF | TGTGCCAGCAGCTCCCCGACGACTAGCGGGAGGGAGACCCAGTACTTC | TRBJ2-5 | TRBD2 | 16 | NA | TRBV5-4
CASSESEGTGANVLTF | TGTGCCAGCAGTGAATCTGAGGGTACTGGGGCCAACGTCCTGACTTTC | TRBJ2-6 | NA | 16 | NA | TRBV6-1
CSVEGQGLAGYTF | TGCAGCGTTGAAGGACAGGGTTTAGCTGGCTACACCTTC | TRBJ1-2 | TRBD1 | 13 | once | TRBV29-1
CASSPPGGRTPNEQFF | TGTGCCAGCAGTCCTCCTGGCGGGAGAACCCCCAATGAGCAGTTCTTC | TRBJ2-1 | TRBD2 | 16 | NA | TRBV9
CASSISAGTEAFF | TGTGCCAGTAGTATATCAGCGGGCACTGAAGCTTTCTTT | TRBJ1-1 | NA | 13 | NA | TRBV19
CASSLEVELAVYEQYF | TGTGCCAGCAGCTTGGAAGTTGAACTAGCGGTCTACGAGCAGTACTTC | TRBJ2-7 | TRBD2 | 16 | NA | TRBV5-5
CASSLAAGISGANVLTF | TGTGCCAGCAGCTTGGCGGCGGGAATCTCTGGGGCCAACGTCCTGACTTTC | TRBJ2-6 | NA | 17 | NA | TRBV5-4
CASSLGTSEYNEQFF | TGTGCCAGCAGTCTCGGGACTAGCGAGTACAATGAGCAGTTCTTC | TRBJ2-1 | TRBD2 | 15 | NA | TRBV27
CAITKTGTPGANVLTF | TGTGCCATCACCAAGACAGGGACCCCTGGGGCCAACGTCCTGACTTTC | TRBJ2-6 | TRBD1 | 16 | few | TRBV10-3
CASRPGGKSFSYEQYF | TGTGCCAGTAGGCCGGGGGGGAAATCCTTCTCCTACGAGCAGTACTTC | TRBJ2-7 | TRBD2 | 16 | NA | TRBV19